This TCR beta chain stems from a study of blood T cell repertoires in COVID-19. Study information: The cDNA or gDNA used as material had been derived from T cells, B-cell-depleted T cells, or PBMCs.

CDR1 DFQATT and CDR2 SNEGSKA come from the germline V gene (reference sequence). The CDR3 contains 13 residues. The junction had 2 bases not matched to a gene; V was cut back by 3 bases and J by 1 base. The table came from immunoSEQ multiplex PCR; TCRdb's copy has only in-frame clones and leaves some out. The sample carries about 170,000 clones, about 85% recorded once. The specimen sequenced was peripheral blood. The TCR sequence derives from a man aged 55 to 69 who had recovered from COVID-19. The chain is built from TRBV20-1 and TRBJ2-7; TRBD2 agrees at 8 bases. The CDR3 nucleotides are TGCAGTGCTAGTGGCGGGGGGTCCTACGAGCAGTACTTC. Protein product: CSASGGGSYEQYF.